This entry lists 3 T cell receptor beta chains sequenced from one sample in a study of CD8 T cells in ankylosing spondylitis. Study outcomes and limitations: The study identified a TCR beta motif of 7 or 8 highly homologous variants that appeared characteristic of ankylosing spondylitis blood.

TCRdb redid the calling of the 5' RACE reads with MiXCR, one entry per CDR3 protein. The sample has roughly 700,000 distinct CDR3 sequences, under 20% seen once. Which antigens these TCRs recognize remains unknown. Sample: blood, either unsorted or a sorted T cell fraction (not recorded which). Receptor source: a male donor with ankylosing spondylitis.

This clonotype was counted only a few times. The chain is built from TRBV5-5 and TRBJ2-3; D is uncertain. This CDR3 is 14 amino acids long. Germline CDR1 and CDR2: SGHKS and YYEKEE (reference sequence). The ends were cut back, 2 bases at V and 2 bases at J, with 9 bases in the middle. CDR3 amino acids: CASSFGGFTDTQYF. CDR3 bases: TGTGCCAGCAGCTTCGGTGGGTTCACAGATACGCAGTATTTT.

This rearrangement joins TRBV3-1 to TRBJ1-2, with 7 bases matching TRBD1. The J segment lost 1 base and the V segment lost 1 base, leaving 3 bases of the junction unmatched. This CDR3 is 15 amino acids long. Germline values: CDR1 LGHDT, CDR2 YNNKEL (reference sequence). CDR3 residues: CASSQGQGRNYGYTF. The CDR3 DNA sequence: TGTGCCAGCAGCCAAGGACAGGGACGTAACTATGGCTACACCTTC.

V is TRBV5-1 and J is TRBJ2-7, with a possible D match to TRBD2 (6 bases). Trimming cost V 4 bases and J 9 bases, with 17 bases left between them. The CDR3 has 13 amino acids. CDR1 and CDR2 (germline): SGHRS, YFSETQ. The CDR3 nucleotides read TGCGCCAGCAGCAATTCCGGGACCGGGGGGCAGTACTTC. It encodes CASSNSGTGGQYF.